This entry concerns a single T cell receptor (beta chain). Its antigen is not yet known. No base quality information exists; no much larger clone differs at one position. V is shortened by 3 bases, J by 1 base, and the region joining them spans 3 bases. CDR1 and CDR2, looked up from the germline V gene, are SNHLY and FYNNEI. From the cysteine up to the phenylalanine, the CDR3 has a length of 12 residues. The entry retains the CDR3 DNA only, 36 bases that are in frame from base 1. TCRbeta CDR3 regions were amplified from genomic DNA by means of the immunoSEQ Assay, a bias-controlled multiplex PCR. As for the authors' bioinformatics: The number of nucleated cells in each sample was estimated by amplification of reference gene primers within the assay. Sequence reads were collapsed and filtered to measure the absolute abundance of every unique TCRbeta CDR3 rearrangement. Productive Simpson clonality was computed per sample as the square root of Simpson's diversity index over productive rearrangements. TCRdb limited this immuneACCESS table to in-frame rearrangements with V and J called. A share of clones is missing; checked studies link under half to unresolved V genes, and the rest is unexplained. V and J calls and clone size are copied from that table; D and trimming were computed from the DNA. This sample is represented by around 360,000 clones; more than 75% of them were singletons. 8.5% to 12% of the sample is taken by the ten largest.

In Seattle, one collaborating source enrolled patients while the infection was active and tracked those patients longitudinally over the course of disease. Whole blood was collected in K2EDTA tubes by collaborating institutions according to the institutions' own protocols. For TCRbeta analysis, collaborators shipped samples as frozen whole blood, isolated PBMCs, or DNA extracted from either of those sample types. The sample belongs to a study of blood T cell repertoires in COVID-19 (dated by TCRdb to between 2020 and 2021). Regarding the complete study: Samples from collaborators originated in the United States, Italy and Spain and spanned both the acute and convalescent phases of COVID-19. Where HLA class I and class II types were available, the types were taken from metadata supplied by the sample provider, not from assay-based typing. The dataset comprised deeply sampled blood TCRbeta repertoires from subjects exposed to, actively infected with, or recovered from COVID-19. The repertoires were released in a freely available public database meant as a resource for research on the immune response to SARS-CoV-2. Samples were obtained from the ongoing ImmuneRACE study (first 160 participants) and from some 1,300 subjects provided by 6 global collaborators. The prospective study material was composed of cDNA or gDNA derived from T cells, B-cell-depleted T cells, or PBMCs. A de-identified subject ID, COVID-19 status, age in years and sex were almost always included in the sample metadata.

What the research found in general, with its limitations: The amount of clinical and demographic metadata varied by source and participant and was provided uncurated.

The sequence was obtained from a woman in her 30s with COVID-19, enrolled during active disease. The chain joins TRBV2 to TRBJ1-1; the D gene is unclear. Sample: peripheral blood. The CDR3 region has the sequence CASSDQNTEAFF. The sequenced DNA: TGTGCCAGCAGTGACCAGAACACTGAAGCTTTCTTT.